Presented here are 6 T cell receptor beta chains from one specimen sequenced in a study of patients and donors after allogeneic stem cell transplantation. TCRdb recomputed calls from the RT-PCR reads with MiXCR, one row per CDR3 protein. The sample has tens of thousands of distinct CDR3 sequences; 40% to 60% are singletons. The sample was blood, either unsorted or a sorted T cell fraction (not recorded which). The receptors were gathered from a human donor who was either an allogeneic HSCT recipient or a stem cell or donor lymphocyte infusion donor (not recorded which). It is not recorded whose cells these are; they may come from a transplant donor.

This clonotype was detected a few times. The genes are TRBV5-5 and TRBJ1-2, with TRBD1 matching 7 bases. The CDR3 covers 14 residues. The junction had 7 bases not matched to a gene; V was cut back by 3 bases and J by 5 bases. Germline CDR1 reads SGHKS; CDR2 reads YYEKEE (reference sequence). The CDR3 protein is CASSWGQYTYGYTF. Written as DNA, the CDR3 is TGTGCCAGCAGCTGGGGACAGTACACTTATGGCTACACCTTC.

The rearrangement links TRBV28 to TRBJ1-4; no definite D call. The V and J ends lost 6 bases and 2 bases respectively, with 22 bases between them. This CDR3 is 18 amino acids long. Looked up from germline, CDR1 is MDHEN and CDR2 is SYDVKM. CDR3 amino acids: CASRIRPPAPPTNEKLFF. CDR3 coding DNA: TGTGCCAGCAGGATCCGGCCGCCCGCGCCCCCTACTAATGAAAAACTGTTTTTT. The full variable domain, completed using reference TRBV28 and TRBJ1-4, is DVKVTQSSRYLVKRTGEKVFLECVQDMDHENMFWYRQDPGLGLRLIYFSYDVKMKEKGDIPEGYSVSREKKERFSLILESASTNQTSMYLCASRIRPPAPPTNEKLFFGSGTQLSVL.

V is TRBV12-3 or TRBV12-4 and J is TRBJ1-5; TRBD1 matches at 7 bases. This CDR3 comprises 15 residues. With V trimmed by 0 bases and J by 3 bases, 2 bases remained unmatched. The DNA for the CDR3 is TGTGCCAGCAGTTTAGCGGGACAGTACAATCAGCCCCAGCATTTT. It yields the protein CASSLAGQYNQPQHF.

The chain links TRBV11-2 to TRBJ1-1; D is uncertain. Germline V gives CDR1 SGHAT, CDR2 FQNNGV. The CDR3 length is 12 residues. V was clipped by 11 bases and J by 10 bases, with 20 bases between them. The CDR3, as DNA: TGTGCCTGCCACAGCAGAACGGTCGGAGCTTTCTTT. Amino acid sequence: CACHSRTVGAFF.

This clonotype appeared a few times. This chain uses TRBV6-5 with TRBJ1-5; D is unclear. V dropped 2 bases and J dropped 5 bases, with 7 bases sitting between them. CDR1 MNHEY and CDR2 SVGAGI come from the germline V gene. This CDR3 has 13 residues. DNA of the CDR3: TGTGCCAGCAGTTACGGATTACATCAGCCCCAGCATTTT. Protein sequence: CASSYGLHQPQHF.

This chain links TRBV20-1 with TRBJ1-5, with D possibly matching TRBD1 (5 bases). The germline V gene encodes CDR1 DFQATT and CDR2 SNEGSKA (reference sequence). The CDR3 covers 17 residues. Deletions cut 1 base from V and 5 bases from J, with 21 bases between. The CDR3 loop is CSARGGGGLTPYQPQHF. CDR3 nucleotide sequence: TGCAGTGCTAGAGGCGGGGGGGGACTTACGCCTTATCAGCCCCAGCATTTT.